These 18 T cell receptor beta chains originate from one sample sequenced in a study of metastatic and nonmetastatic thyroid tumors. TCRdb reprocessed the PCR reads using MiXCR. Among around 19,000 clones listed, less than 20% were seen once. The entire patient cohort was treatment-naive prior to thyroid surgery. The sequencing input was blood. The receptors were sampled from a female donor with papillary thyroid cancer or a benign thyroid nodule (not recorded which). Some clones in this sample may be carry-over from other donors' samples.

This clone was found many times. This chain connects TRBV2 to TRBJ2-3, with TRBD1 matching 8 bases. J gave up 0 bases and V 5 bases, and 4 bases lay outside the gene matches. This CDR3 spans 15 amino acids. Germline V gene sequence: CDR1 SNHLY, CDR2 FYNNEI. The CDR3 reads CASSQDRGSTDTQYF. CDR3 coding DNA: TGTGCCAGCAGTCAAGACAGGGGAAGCACAGATACGCAGTATTTT.

This clone came up many times. The chain carries TRBV12-3 or TRBV12-4 and TRBJ2-1; D is unclear. Trimming removed 2 bases at V and 4 bases at J, with 6 bases between. The CDR3 extends over 13 amino acids. The chain's CDR3 is CASSLNKYNEQFF. The CDR3 bases are TGTGCCAGCAGTTTAAACAAGTACAATGAGCAGTTCTTC.

This clone was observed at least ten times. CDR3: CASSWGEGGQPQHF. CDR3 coding DNA: TGCGCCAGCAGCTGGGGGGAGGGTGGCCAGCCCCAGCATTTT. V and J are TRBV5-1 and TRBJ1-5; perhaps TRBD1 as D (5 bases). CDR3 length: 14 amino acids. The V gene's germline CDR1 is SGHRS and CDR2 YFSETQ. The germline V and J ends were trimmed by 3 bases and 7 bases, with 14 bases remaining between them.

The gene calls are TRBV2 and TRBJ2-5, with TRBD1 matching 7 bases. Germline CDR1 and CDR2: SNHLY and FYNNEI. The ends lost 4 bases at V and 4 bases at J; junction bases unmatched: 9. The CDR3 totals 15 residues. CDR3 nucleotides: TGTGCCAGCAGTGGATGGACAGGTGGAGGAGAGACCCAGTACTTC. It yields the protein CASSGWTGGGETQYF. Variable domain in full (rest from reference TRBV2 and TRBJ2-5): EPEVTQTPSHQVTQMGQEVILRCVPISNHLYFYWYRQILGQKVEFLVSFYNNEISEKSEIFDDQFSVERPDGSNFTLKIRSTKLEDSAMYFCASSGWTGGGETQYFGPGTRLLVL.

This clone has a count of ten or more. The chain employs TRBV9 and TRBJ2-7, with D tentatively TRBD1 (5 bases). Germline lookup yields CDR1 SGDLS and CDR2 YYNGEE. V was cut by 3 bases and J by 4 bases, with 17 bases left in between. This CDR3 spans 15 amino acids. CDR3 amino acids: CASSADSGSQYEQYF. As DNA, the CDR3 is TGTGCCAGCAGCGCCGACTCAGGGTCCCAGTACGAGCAGTACTTC.

This clone was picked up many times. CDR3 region: CASSLLGQLNGNTIYF. The CDR3 nucleotides read TGTGCCAGCAGCTTACTAGGACAGTTAAATGGAAACACCATATATTTT. This chain connects TRBV5-6 to TRBJ1-3, with D possibly TRBD1 on 6 matching bases. V shed 2 bases and J shed 3 bases, with 15 bases lying between them. The germline gives CDR1 SGHDT, CDR2 YYEEEE. The CDR3 is made up of 16 amino acids. The whole variable domain, filled in from reference TRBV5-6 and TRBJ1-3, reads DAGVTQSPTHLIKTRGQQVTLRCSPKSGHDTVSWYQQALGQGPQFIFQYYEEEERQRGNFPDRFSGHQFPNYSSELNVNALLLGDSALYLCASSLLGQLNGNTIYFGEGSWLTVV.

This clone was recorded many times. A clone one base away is much larger, so this may be a read error. The V gene is TRBV5-1, the J gene TRBJ2-1, with 7 positions matching TRBD2. Per germline, CDR1 SGHRS and CDR2 YFSETQ. This CDR3 spans 12 amino acids. CDR3: CVSNLADNEQFF. CDR3 bases: TGCGTCAGCAATCTAGCGGACAATGAGCAGTTCTTC.

Within the sample, this clone is medium-sized. The CDR3 coding sequence is TGTGCCAGCAGTCCTTCCGGATCGAACACTGAAGCTTTCTTT. Amino acids: CASSPSGSNTEAFF. The J gene is TRBJ1-1, the V gene TRBV6-1; D gene unclear. This CDR3 comprises 14 residues. Trimming removed 5 bases at V and 1 base at J, with 11 bases between. CDR1 and CDR2 (germline): MNHNS, SASEGT.

Only a few counts were recorded for this clone. An end of the junction differs from the germline gene, which may be a read error. The rearrangement joins TRBV2 to TRBJ2-1, with D possibly being TRBD1 or TRBD2 (5 bases each). This CDR3 spans 14 amino acids. From germline, CDR1 is SNHLY and CDR2 FYNNEI. Here the CDR3 reads CTSKARGFYNEQFF. The CDR3 bases are TGTACCAGCAAGGCGAGGGGATTCTACAATGAGCAGTTCTTC.

This clone was seen once. This chain joins TRBV7-2 and TRBJ2-5, with D hard to call. Germline assignment: CDR1 SGHTA and CDR2 FQGNSA. The CDR3 is made up of 16 amino acids. V lost 0 bases and J 9 bases, leaving 20 bases between the germline ends. The CDR3 sequence: CASSLALFSTEASQYF. The CDR3 nucleotides read TGTGCCAGCAGCTTAGCCCTTTTTTCCACCGAGGCGTCCCAGTACTTC.

CDR3 DNA: TGTGCCAGCCTCCCCCTTGTCCGGACTCCTGTTTACTGGGGCACAGATACGCAGTATTTT. This gives the protein CASLPLVRTPVYWGTDTQYF. The chain is built from TRBV6-4 and TRBJ2-3, with a tentative D call TRBD2 (5 bases). The germline V gene encodes CDR1 MRHNA and CDR2 SNTAGT. The CDR3 spans 20 residues. V was pared by 8 bases and J by 1 base, with 31 bases between.

This clone has a count of ten or more. The V gene is TRBV24-1, the J gene TRBJ2-5; D unclear. Germline lookup yields CDR1 KGHDR and CDR2 SFDVKD. This CDR3 comprises 14 residues. V was shortened by 1 base and J by 4 bases, with 9 bases between the two germline ends. CDR3 region: CATSDFAGSETQYF. DNA for the CDR3: TGTGCCACCAGTGATTTCGCTGGGTCAGAGACCCAGTACTTC.

At least ten counts were recorded for this clone. CDR3 sequence reads: CATSEGSSTDTQYF. The DNA for the CDR3 is TGTGCCACCAGTGAGGGATCTAGCACAGATACGCAGTATTTT. V is TRBV24-1 and J is TRBJ2-3; D gene ambiguous. CDR3 size: 14 residues. Germline CDR1 and CDR2: KGHDR and SFDVKD. V lost 4 bases and J lost 0, with 7 bases in between.

This clone was recorded at least ten times. This chain joins TRBV9 and TRBJ1-3; 7 bases fit TRBD1. V was clipped by 3 bases and J by 0 bases; unmatched bases: 6. CDR1 is SGDLS and CDR2 is YYNGEE in the germline V gene. The CDR3 contains 16 residues. The CDR3 protein is CASSATGTHSGNTIYF. CDR3 DNA: TGTGCCAGCAGCGCGACAGGGACCCACTCTGGAAACACCATATATTTT.

This clone was observed a few times. This may come from a read error, since a much larger clone is one base off. This sample includes further DNA sequences coding for the same CDR3. The gene calls are TRBV29-1 and TRBJ2-1; 7 bases are shared with TRBD1. The V gene end was trimmed by 4 bases and the J gene end by 7 bases; junction bases not matched to a gene: 7. The CDR3 is made up of 13 amino acids. CDR1 is SQVTM and CDR2 is ANQGSEA in the germline V gene. CDR3 DNA sequence: TGCAGCGTTGGAACAGGGGTAGGGAATGAGCAGTTCTTC. As protein: CSVGTGVGNEQFF.

This clone was picked up many times. CDR3 nucleotide sequence: TGTGCCAGCAGTTTATCTTCGGTCGGCAATCAGCCCCAGCATTTT. Amino acids: CASSLSSVGNQPQHF. This sequence joins TRBV27 and TRBJ1-5; the D is unclear. Germline-derived CDR1 and CDR2 are MNHEY and SMNVEV (reference sequence). V shed 0 bases and J shed 2 bases, with 8 bases lying between them. CDR3 length: 15 amino acids.

Concerning this clone itself: This clone may be a read error of a much larger clone one base away. Within the sample, other DNA sequences also encode this same CDR3. The chain recombines TRBV5-4 with TRBJ2-2; no clear D. In germline, CDR1 is SGHNT, CDR2 YYREEE (reference sequence). The CDR3 sequence is 15 residues long. CDR3 sequence: CASSGGGVDTGELFF. The CDR3 region has the DNA TGTGCCAGCAGCGGTGGTGGGGTAGACACTGGGGAGCTGTTTTTT.

This clone was detected ten times or more. This chain connects TRBV9 to TRBJ1-2, with TRBD1 identical over 9 bases. The CDR3 length is 16 residues. Trimming at V came to 4 bases and at J to 5 bases, leaving 12 bases not matched to a gene. The germline gives CDR1 SGDLS, CDR2 YYNGEE. CDR3: CASSSTTGGLYYGYTF. CDR3 bases: TGTGCCAGCAGCTCCACGACAGGGGGTCTTTATTATGGCTACACCTTC.